This T cell receptor beta chain was obtained from a study of cytomegalovirus exposure and HLA in healthy donors. These donors were members of the approximately 110-subject validation cohort, a group separate from the roughly 670-subject first cohort. General study results and limits: High specificity and sensitivity for cytomegalovirus status were reported for the classifier. Most TCR sequences were seen very rarely across donors, but some public TCRs occurred in many. The listing of 150 to 200 TCR beta chains classed them as cytomegalovirus-associated.

CDR3 length: 16 residues. The V gene end was trimmed by 8 bases and the J gene end by 5 bases; junction bases not matched to a gene: 16. Germline-derived CDR1 and CDR2 are SNHLY and FYNNEI. Details on this clone: The antigen remains undetermined.

This table comes from immunoSEQ multiplex PCR, and its TCRdb copy is limited to in-frame clones, with some not included. The sample holds about 74,000 clones, roughly 94% seen once. The origin of this receptor is a woman between 18 and 29 years old in good health and CMV-seropositive. The rearrangement links TRBV2 to TRBJ2-7; 9 positions agree with TRBD1. Sequencing input: PBMCs. The CDR3 region is CASSLTRRDREDEQYF. CDR3 nucleotides: TGTGCCAGCTCCCTAACCAGACGGGACAGGGAGGACGAGCAGTACTTC.